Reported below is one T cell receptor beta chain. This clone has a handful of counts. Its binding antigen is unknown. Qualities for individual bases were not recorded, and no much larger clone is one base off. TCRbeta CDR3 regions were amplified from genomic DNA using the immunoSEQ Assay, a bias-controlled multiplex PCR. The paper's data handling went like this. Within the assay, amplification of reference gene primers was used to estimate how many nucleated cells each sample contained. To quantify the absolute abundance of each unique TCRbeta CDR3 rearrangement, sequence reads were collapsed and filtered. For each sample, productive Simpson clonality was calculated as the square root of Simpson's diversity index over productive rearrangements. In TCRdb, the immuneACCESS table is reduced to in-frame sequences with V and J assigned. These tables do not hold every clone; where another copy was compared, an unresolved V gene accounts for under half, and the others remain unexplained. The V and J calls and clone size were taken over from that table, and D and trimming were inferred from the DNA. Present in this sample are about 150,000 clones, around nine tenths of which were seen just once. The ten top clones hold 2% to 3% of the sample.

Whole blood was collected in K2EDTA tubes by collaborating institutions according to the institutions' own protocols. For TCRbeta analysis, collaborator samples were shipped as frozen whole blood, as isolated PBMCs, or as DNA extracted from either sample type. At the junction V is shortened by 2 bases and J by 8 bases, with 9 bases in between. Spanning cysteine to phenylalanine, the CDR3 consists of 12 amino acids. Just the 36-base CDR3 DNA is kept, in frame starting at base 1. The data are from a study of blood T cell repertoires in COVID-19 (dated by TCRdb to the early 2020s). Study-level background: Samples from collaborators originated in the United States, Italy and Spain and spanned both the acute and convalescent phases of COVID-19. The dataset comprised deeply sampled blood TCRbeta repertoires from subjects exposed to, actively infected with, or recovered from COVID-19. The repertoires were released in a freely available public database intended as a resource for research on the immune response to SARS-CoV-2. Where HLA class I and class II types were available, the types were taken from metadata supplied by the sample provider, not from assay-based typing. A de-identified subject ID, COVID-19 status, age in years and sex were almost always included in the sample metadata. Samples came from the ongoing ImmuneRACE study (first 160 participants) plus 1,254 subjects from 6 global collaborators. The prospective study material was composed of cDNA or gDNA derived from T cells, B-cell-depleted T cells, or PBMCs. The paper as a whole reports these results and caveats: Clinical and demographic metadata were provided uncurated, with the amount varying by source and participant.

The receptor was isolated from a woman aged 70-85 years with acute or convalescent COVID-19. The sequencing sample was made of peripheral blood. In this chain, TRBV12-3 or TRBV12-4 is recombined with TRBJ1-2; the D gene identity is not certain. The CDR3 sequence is CASSLSVEGYTF. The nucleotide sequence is TGTGCCAGCAGTTTATCGGTTGAAGGCTACACCTTC.